This TCR beta chain was captured by sequencing in a study of graft-versus-host responses after intestinal transplantation. General study results and limits: Researchers found GvH clones in recipient marrow, and some showed up first in ileum or blood. GvH clone levels peaked in circulation, and this peak was associated with early post-transplant HvG declines. Clonal ratios of graft-versus-host to host-versus-graft in allografts were high for patients exhibiting graft-donor T cell macrochimerism.

This clone was recorded once. The antigen is not known. The germline V gene encodes CDR1 MDHEN and CDR2 SYDVKM. V was pared by 5 bases and J by 0 bases, with 21 bases between. The CDR3 spans 18 residues. The protocol was immunoSEQ multiplex PCR, while the TCRdb copy is restricted to in-frame clones and leaves out a portion. Of 95,000 to 100,000 clones in the sample, roughly 83% were seen once. J is TRBJ2-3 and V is TRBV28; D gene unclear. The receptor comes from a human patient who received an intestinal transplant, so some T cells may come from the graft donor. This material consisted of PBMCs, taken 255 days after intestinal transplant. The CDR3 sequence is CASSPITLSVRSTDTQYF. CDR3 in DNA: TGTGCCAGCAGTCCTATAACCCTTTCGGTCCGTAGCACAGATACGCAGTATTTT.